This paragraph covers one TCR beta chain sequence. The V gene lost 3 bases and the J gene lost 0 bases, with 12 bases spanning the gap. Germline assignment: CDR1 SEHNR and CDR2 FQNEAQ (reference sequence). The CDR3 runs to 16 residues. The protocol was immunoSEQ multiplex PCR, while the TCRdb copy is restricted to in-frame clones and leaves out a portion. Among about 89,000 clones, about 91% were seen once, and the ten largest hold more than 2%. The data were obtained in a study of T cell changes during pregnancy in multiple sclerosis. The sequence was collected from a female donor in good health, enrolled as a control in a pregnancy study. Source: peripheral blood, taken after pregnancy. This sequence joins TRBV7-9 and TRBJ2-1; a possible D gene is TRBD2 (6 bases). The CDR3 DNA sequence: TGTGCCAGCAGCTTGTTAGCGGAGGTCTCCTACAATGAGCAGTTCTTC. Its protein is CASSLLAEVSYNEQFF.